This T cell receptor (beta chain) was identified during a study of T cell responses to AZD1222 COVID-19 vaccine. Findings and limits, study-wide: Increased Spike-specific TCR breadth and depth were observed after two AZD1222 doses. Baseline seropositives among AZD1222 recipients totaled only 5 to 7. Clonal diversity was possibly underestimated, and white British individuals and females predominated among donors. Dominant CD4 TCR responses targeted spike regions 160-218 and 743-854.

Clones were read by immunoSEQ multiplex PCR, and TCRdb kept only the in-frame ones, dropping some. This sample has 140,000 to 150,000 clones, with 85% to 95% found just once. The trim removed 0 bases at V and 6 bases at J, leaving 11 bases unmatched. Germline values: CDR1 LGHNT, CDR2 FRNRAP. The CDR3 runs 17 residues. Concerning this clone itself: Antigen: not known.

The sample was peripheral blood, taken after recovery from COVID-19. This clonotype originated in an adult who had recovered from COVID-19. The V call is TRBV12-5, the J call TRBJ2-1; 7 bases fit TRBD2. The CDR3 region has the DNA TGTGCTAGTGGTTTGGTAACGAGCGGCGCGGGAGCCAATGAGCAGTTCTTC. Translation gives CASGLVTSGAGANEQFF.